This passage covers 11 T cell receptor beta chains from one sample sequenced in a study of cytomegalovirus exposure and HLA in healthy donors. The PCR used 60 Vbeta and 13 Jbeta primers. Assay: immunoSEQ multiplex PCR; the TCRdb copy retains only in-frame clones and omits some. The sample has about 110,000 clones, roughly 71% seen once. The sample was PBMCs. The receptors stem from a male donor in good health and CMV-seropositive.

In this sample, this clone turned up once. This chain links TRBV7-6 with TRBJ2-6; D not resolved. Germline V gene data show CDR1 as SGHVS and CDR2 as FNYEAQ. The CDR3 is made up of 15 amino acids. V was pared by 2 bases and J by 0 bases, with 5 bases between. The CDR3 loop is CASSLRSSGANVLTF. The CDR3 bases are TGTGCCAGCAGCTTACGGAGCTCTGGGGCCAACGTCCTGACTTTC.

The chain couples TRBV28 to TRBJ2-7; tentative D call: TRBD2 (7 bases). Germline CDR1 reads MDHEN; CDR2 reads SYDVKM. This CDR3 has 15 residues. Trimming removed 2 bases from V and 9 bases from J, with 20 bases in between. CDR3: CASSLPTGRGGVQYF. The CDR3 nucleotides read TGTGCCAGCAGTTTACCAACAGGGAGAGGGGGGGTGCAGTACTTC.

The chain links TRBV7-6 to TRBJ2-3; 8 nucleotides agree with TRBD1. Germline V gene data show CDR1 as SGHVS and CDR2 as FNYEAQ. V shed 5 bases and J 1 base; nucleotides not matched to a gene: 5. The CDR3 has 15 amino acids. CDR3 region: CASSRLGQGTDTQYF. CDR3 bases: TGTGCCAGCAGCCGATTGGGACAGGGCACAGATACGCAGTATTTT. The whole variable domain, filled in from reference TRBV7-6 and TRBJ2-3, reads GAGVSQSPRYKVTKRGQDVALRCDPISGHVSLYWYRQALGQGPEFLTYFNYEAQQDKSGLPNDRFSAERPEGSISTLTIQRTEQRDSAMYRCASSRLGQGTDTQYFGPGTRLTVL.

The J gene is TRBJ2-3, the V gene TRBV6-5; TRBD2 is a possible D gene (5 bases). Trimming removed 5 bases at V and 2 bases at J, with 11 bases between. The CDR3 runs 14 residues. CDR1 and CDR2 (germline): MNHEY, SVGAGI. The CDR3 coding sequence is TGTGCCAGCAGTCCCCGGACTTCCACAGATACGCAGTATTTT. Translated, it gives CASSPRTSTDTQYF.

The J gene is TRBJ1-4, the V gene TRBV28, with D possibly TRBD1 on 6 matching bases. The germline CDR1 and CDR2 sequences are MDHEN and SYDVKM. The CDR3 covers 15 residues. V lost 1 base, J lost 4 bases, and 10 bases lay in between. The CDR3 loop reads CASSLFARGNEKLFF. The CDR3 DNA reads TGTGCCAGCAGTTTATTCGCCAGGGGTAATGAAAAACTGTTTTTT.

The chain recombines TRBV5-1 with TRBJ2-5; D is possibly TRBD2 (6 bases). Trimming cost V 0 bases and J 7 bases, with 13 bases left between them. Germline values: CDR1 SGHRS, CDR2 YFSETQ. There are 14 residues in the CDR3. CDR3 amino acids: CASSLAGQGGTQYF. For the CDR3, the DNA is TGCGCCAGCAGCTTGGCTGGCCAGGGAGGGACCCAGTACTTC.

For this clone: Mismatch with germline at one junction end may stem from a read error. The CDR3 reads CSSSPRDYGYTF. The CDR3 DNA reads TGTTCCAGCAGCCCACGGGACTATGGCTACACCTTC. This chain joins TRBV7-9 and TRBJ1-2; D ambiguous. The CDR3 spans 12 residues. Germline V gene sequence: CDR1 SEHNR, CDR2 FQNEAQ (reference sequence).

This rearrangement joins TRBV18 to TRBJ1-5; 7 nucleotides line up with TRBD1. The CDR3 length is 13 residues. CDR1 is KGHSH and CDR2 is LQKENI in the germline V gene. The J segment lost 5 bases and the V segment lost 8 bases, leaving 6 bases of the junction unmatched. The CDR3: CASQQGIDQPQHF. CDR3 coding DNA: TGTGCCAGCCAACAGGGGATCGATCAGCCCCAGCATTTT.

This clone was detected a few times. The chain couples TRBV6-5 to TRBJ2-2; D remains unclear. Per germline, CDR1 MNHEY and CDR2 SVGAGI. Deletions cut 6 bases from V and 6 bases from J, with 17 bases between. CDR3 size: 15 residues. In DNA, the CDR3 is TGTGCCAGCAGCCGGAACCCCAGCGCCGCCGGGGAGCTGTTTTTT. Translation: CASSRNPSAAGELFF.

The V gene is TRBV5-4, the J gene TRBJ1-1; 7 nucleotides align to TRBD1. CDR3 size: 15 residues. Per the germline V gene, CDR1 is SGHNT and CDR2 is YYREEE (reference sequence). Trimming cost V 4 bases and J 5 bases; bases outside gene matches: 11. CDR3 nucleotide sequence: TGTGCCAGCAGCCCGTTAGGGGGCGCGGGAACTGAAGCTTTCTTT. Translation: CASSPLGGAGTEAFF.

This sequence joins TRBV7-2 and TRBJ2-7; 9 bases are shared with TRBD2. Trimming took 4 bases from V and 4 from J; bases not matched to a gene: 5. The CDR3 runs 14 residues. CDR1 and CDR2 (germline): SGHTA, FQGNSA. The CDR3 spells CASSSSGGMYEQYF. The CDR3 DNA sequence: TGTGCCAGCAGCTCGAGCGGGGGGATGTACGAGCAGTACTTC.